This TCR beta chain was recorded in a study of T cell responses to AZD1222 COVID-19 vaccine. Measured with immunoSEQ multiplex PCR; TCRdb has only the in-frame clones, and not every one. Of about 100,000 clones in the sample, about nine tenths were seen once. Details on this clone: Its specificity is not known.

Study-wide results and caveats: Possibly, clonal diversity was underestimated; donors were largely white British and included more females. Spike-specific TCRs gained breadth and depth after people received two AZD1222 doses.

Germline V CDR1 and CDR2: SGDLS, YYNGEE. The CDR3 sequence is 13 residues long. Trimming removed 0 bases from V and 9 bases from J, with 10 bases in between. V and J are TRBV9 and TRBJ1-5; no reliable D call. The sample here was peripheral blood, taken 28 days after the second AZD1222 dose. The receptor was derived from an adult who received the AZD1222 COVID-19 vaccine. CDR3 sequence: CASSVVVGWPQHF. As DNA, the CDR3 is TGTGCCAGCAGCGTAGTCGTGGGGTGGCCCCAGCATTTT.